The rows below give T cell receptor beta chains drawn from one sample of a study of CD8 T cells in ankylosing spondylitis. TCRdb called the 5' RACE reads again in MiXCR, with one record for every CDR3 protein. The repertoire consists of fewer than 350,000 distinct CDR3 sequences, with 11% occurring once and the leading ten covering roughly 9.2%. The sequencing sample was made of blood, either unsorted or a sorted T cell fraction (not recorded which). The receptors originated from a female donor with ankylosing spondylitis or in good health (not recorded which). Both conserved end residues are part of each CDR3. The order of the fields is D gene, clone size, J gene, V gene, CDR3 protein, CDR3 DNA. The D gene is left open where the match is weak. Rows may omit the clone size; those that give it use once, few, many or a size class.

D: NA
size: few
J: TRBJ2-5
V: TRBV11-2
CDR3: CASSLEAGEGTQYF
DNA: TGTGCCAGCAGCTTAGAGGCAGGGGAGGGGACCCAGTACTTC

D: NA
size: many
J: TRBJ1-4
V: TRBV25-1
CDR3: CASSSGATNEKLFF
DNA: TGTGCCAGCAGTTCGGGGGCAACTAATGAAAAACTGTTTTTT

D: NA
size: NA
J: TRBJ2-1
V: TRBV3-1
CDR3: CASSLMYEQFF
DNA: TGTGCCAGCAGCCTGATGTATGAGCAGTTCTTC

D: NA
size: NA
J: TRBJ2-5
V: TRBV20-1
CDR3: CSASNAAARETQYF
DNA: TGCAGTGCTAGTAACGCCGCGGCTAGGGAGACCCAGTACTTC

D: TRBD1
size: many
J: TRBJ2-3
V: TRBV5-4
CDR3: CASSSPTGYGTDTQYF
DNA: TGTGCCAGCAGCTCTCCGACAGGGTACGGCACAGATACGCAGTATTTT

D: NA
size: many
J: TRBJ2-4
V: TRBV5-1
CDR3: CASSLVGAPPKNIQYF
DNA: TGCGCCAGCAGCTTGGTAGGGGCCCCGCCCAAAAACATTCAGTACTTC

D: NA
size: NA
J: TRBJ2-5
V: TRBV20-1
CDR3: CSARGSPGGETQYF
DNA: TGCAGTGCTAGAGGGTCTCCAGGGGGGGAGACCCAGTACTTC

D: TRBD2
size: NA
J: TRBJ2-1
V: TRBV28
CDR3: CASSSTSGGTYNEQFF
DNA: TGTGCCAGCAGTTCCACTAGCGGCGGAACCTACAATGAGCAGTTCTTC

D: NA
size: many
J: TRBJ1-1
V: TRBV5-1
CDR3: CASSQVALGQNTEAFF
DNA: TGCGCCAGCAGCCAGGTGGCTCTCGGCCAGAACACTGAAGCTTTCTTT

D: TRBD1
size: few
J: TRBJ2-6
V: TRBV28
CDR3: CASIRGQGVLGANVLTF
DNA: TGTGCCAGCATCCGGGGACAGGGGGTTCTTGGGGCCAACGTCCTGACTTTC

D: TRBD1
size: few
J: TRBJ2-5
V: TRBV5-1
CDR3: CASSPRTGEETQYF
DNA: TGCGCCAGCAGCCCGAGGACAGGGGAAGAGACCCAGTACTTC

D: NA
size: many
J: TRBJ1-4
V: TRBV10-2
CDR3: CASTSPPNEKLFF
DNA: TGCGCCAGCACTTCCCCCCCTAATGAAAAACTGTTTTTT

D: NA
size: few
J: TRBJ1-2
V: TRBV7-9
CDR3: CASSLARGEGYTF
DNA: TGTGCCAGCAGCTTAGCGCGAGGGGAAGGCTACACCTTC

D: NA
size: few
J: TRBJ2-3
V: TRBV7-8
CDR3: CASRLLLADTQYF
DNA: TGTGCCAGCAGGTTGTTGTTGGCAGATACGCAGTATTTT

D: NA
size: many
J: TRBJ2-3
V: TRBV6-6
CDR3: CASSVKLDTQYF
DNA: TGTGCCAGCAGTGTTAAGTTGGATACGCAGTATTTT

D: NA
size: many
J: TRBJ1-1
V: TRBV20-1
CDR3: CSADGNGAVAEAFF
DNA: TGCAGTGCTGACGGAAACGGGGCTGTCGCTGAAGCTTTCTTT

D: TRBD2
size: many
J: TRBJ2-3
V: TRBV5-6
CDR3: CASSFQAGFTDTQYF
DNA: TGTGCCAGCAGCTTCCAAGCGGGGTTCACAGATACGCAGTATTTT

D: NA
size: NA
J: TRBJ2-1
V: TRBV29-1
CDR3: CSVEGAAGTASRSDYNEQFF
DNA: TGCAGCGTTGAAGGGGCCGCGGGGACGGCGTCTCGGAGCGACTACAATGAGCAGTTCTTC

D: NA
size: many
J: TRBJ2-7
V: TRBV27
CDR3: CASREGGSEQYF
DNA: TGTGCCAGCAGGGAGGGTGGGAGCGAGCAGTACTTC

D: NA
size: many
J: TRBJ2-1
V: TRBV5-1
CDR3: CASSSPARYEQFF
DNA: TGCGCCAGCAGCTCCCCTGCGCGGTATGAGCAGTTCTTC

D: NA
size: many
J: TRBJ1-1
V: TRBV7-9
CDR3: CASSGSNTEAFF
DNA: TGTGCCAGCTCAGGCTCGAACACTGAAGCTTTCTTT

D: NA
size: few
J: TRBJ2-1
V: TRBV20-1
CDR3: CSARSLGDNEQFF
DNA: TGCAGTGCTAGGAGCCTAGGAGACAATGAGCAGTTCTTC

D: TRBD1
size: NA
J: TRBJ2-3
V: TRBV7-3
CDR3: CASSPTGDRTDTQYF
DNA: TGTGCCAGCAGCCCAACAGGGGACCGCACAGATACGCAGTATTTT

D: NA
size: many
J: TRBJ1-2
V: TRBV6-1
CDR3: CASSEKAGYTF
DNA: TGTGCCAGCAGTGAAAAGGCTGGCTACACCTTC

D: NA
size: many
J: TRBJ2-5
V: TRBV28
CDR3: CASSLFVGGQETQYF
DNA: TGTGCCAGCAGTTTATTTGTGGGAGGTCAAGAGACCCAGTACTTC

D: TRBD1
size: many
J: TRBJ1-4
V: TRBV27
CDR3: CASRIDREGEKLFF
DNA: TGTGCCAGCAGGATCGACAGGGAAGGAGAAAAACTGTTTTTT

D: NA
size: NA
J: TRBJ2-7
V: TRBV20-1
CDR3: CSARAHPGSSYEQYF
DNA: TGCAGTGCTAGAGCCCACCCGGGCAGCTCCTACGAGCAGTACTTC

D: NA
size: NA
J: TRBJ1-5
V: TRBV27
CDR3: CASSEGLKGSNQPQHF
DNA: TGTGCCAGCAGTGAAGGGTTGAAGGGGAGCAATCAGCCCCAGCATTTT

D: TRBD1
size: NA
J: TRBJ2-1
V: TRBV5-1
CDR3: CASSLVRTGNNEQFF
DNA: TGCGCCAGCAGCTTGGTAAGGACAGGCAACAATGAGCAGTTCTTC

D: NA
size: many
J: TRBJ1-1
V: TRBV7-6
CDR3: CASRSQRDTEAFF
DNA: TGTGCCAGCAGGAGTCAGAGAGACACTGAAGCTTTCTTT

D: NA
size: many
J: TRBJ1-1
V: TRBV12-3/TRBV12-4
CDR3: CASSFGTPVIGTEAFF
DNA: TGTGCCAGCAGTTTCGGGACACCGGTGATTGGCACTGAAGCTTTCTTT

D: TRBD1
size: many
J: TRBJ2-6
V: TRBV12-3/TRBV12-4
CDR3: CASRVTGSGANVLTF
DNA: TGTGCCAGCAGGGTGACAGGGTCTGGGGCCAACGTCCTGACTTTC

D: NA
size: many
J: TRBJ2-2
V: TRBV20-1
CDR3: CSATRTNTGELFF
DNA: TGCAGTGCTACAAGAACGAACACCGGGGAGCTGTTTTTT

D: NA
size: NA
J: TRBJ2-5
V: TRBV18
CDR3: CASSPPGGDRETQYF
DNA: TGTGCCAGCTCACCACCAGGGGGTGATAGAGAGACCCAGTACTTC

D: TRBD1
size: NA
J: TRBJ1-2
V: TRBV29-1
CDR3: CSVLAPPGQGKYGYTF
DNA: TGCAGCGTACTCGCGCCGCCGGGACAGGGAAAATATGGCTACACCTTC

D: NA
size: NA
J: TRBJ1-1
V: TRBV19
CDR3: CASSREDGYTEAFF
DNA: TGTGCCAGTAGTAGAGAGGACGGCTACACTGAAGCTTTCTTT

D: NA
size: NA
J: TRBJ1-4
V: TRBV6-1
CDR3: CASSEADGVGKLFF
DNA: TGTGCCAGCAGTGAAGCCGACGGGGTCGGAAAACTGTTTTTT

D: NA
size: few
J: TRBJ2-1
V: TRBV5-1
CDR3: CASSPRGNGGGPYNEQFF
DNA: TGCGCCAGCAGCCCGAGGGGGAACGGAGGGGGTCCTTACAATGAGCAGTTCTTC

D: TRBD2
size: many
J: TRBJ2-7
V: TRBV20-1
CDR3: CSARGGRGDEQYF
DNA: TGCAGTGCTAGGGGCGGGAGGGGAGACGAGCAGTACTTC

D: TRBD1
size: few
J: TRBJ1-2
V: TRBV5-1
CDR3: CASRTGQTTYGYTF
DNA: TGCGCCAGCAGGACGGGACAGACCACCTATGGCTACACCTTC

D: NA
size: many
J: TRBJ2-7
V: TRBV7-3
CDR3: CASSLEGDRGEQYF
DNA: TGTGCCAGCAGCTTGGAGGGGGACCGGGGCGAGCAGTACTTC

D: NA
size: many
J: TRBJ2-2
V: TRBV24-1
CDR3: CATSSGIGELFF
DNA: TGTGCCACCAGTTCCGGAATCGGGGAGCTGTTTTTT

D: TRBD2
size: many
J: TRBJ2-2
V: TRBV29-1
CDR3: CSVTRTSGVTNTGELFF
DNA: TGCAGCGTTACTCGGACTAGCGGGGTCACGAACACCGGGGAGCTGTTTTTT

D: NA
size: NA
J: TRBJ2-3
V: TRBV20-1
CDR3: CSAPSWTETSTDTQYF
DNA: TGCAGTGCCCCATCTTGGACAGAGACTAGCACAGATACGCAGTATTTT

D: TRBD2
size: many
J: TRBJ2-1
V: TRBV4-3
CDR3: CASSPYVGGENEQFF
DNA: TGCGCCAGCAGCCCCTACGTGGGAGGGGAAAATGAGCAGTTCTTC

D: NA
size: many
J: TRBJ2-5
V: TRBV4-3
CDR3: CASSPSQGVGETQYF
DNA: TGCGCCAGCAGCCCTTCACAGGGAGTCGGTGAGACCCAGTACTTC

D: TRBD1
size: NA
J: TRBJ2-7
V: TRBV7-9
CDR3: CASSSPRGTVMSYEQYF
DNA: TGTGCCAGCAGCTCACCAAGGGGGACAGTGATGTCCTACGAGCAGTACTTC

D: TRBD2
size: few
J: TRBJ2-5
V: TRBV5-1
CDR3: CASSPSGRAETQYF
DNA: TGCGCCAGCAGCCCTAGCGGGAGGGCGGAGACCCAGTACTTC

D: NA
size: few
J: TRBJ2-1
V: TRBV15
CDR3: CATSRVFSNNEQFF
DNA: TGTGCCACCAGCAGAGTGTTTAGTAACAATGAGCAGTTCTTC

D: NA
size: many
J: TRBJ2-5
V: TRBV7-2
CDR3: CASSFNPPETQYF
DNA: TGTGCCAGCAGCTTTAATCCCCCAGAGACCCAGTACTTC

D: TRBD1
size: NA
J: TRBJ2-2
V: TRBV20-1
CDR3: CSASLGQANTGELFF
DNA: TGCAGTGCTAGTCTAGGACAGGCGAACACCGGGGAGCTGTTTTTT

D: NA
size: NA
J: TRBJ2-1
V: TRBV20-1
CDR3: CSLSPAGVYNEQFF
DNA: TGCAGCCTTTCGCCCGCAGGGGTGTACAATGAGCAGTTCTTC

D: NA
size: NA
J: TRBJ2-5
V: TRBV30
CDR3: CAWSVSQETQYF
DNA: TGTGCCTGGAGTGTCTCCCAAGAGACCCAGTACTTC

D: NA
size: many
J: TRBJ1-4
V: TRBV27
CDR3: CASSYQARRVEKLFF
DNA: TGTGCCAGCAGTTACCAGGCCAGAAGGGTAGAAAAACTGTTTTTT

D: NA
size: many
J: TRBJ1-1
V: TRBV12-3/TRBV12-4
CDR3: CASSLLEGRPF
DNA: TGTGCCAGCAGTTTGCTGGAGGGACGGCCGTTT

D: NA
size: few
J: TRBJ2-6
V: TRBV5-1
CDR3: CASSLTTVAGANVLTF
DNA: TGCGCCAGCAGTCTAACGACAGTTGCTGGGGCCAACGTCCTGACTTTC

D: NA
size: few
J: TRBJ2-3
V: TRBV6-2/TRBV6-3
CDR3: CASRRTSTDTQYF
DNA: TGTGCCAGCAGAAGGACTAGCACAGATACGCAGTATTTT